The rows below give T cell receptor beta chains drawn from one sample of a study of human T cells and chemical hapten exposure. TCRdb analysed the RACE reads with MiXCR anew, one entry per CDR3 protein. The profile shows 60,000 to 80,000 distinct CDR3 sequences, roughly 6.7% of them singletons. Here the sequenced sample was whole blood, taken in connection with sensitization to the hapten diphenylcyclopropenone (DPC). The origin of the receptors is a woman in her thirties with alopecia areata. Some clones in this sample may be carry-over from other donors' samples. The CDR3 runs from the conserved cysteine through the conserved F or W. The D gene is left open where the match is weak. Some rows have no size entry. The others give once, few or many, or a class for an expanded clone.

TRBD2,many,TRBV29-1,TRBJ2-1,10,CSVFWTSEFF,TGCAGCGTTTTCTGGACTAGTGAGTTCTTC
TRBD1,many,TRBV7-9,TRBJ2-5,13,CASSSSGGETQYF,TGTGCCAGCAGTTCCTCAGGGGGAGAGACCCAGTACTTC
-,many,TRBV24-1,TRBJ2-2,13,CATSEENTGELFF,TGTGCCACCAGTGAAGAGAACACCGGGGAGCTGTTTTTT
-,many,TRBV12-3/TRBV12-4,TRBJ2-1,13,CASSRGAGDEQFF,TGTGCCAGCAGCCGGGGGGCCGGTGATGAGCAGTTCTTC
-,many,TRBV18,TRBJ2-7,12,CASSPGFYEQYF,TGTGCCAGCTCACCGGGGTTCTACGAGCAGTACTTC
-,many,TRBV14,TRBJ1-1,16,CASSSQGRWSDTEAFF,TGTGCCAGCAGCTCTCAGGGGCGGTGGTCAGACACTGAAGCTTTCTTT
TRBD1,many,TRBV3-1,TRBJ2-1,15,CASSRDRVVVNEQFF,TGTGCCAGCAGCCGGGACAGGGTAGTGGTCAATGAGCAGTTCTTC
-,few,TRBV3-1,TRBJ2-7,12,CASSQDAARRYF,TGTGCCAGCAGCCAAGATGCGGCACGGCGGTACTTC
-,few,TRBV3-1,TRBJ1-6,13,CASSQDPSSPLHF,TGTGCCAGCAGCCAAGACCCCTCCTCACCCCTCCACTTT
-,many,TRBV6-5,TRBJ2-3,17,CASSYRAGKPSTDTQYF,TGTGCCAGCAGTTACCGGGCGGGGAAACCCAGCACAGATACGCAGTATTTT
TRBD2,many,TRBV6-5,TRBJ2-1,15,CASSPSGGVGNEQFF,TGTGCCAGCAGCCCTAGCGGGGGGGTGGGCAATGAGCAGTTCTTC
-,many,TRBV29-1,TRBJ2-2,13,CSVDARGGGELFF,TGCAGCGTTGATGCCCGGGGAGGCGGGGAGCTGTTTTTT
-,many,TRBV19,TRBJ2-7,14,CASSPDGTSYEQYF,TGTGCCAGTAGTCCCGACGGGACCTCCTACGAGCAGTACTTC
-,many,TRBV7-6,TRBJ2-7,14,CASSPGVGGYEQYF,TGTGCCAGCAGCCCAGGGGTGGGGGGCTACGAGCAGTACTTC
TRBD1,many,TRBV6-1,TRBJ1-5,15,CASRAGTGGNQPQHF,TGTGCCAGCAGAGCAGGGACAGGGGGCAATCAGCCCCAGCATTTT
-,many,TRBV30,TRBJ2-2,15,CAWSKRGADTGELFF,TGTGCCTGGAGTAAACGGGGCGCCGACACCGGGGAGCTGTTTTTT
TRBD1,many,TRBV12-3/TRBV12-4,TRBJ1-5,13,CASRDRVVQPQHF,TGTGCCAGCAGGGACAGGGTAGTCCAGCCCCAGCATTTT
-,many,TRBV29-1,TRBJ1-1,12,CSVEDMDTEAFF,TGCAGCGTCGAGGACATGGACACTGAAGCTTTCTTT
-,few,TRBV29-1,TRBJ2-3,13,CSVEVRSSDTQYF,TGCAGCGTTGAAGTCCGAAGCTCAGATACGCAGTATTTT
-,many,TRBV6-1,TRBJ2-1,13,CASSQNLNNEQFF,TGTGCCAGCAGTCAAAACCTTAACAATGAGCAGTTCTTC
TRBD2,few,TRBV19,TRBJ2-2,18,CASSQTSGGPYGTGELFF,TGTGCCAGTAGTCAGACTAGCGGGGGCCCTTACGGCACCGGGGAGCTGTTTTTT
TRBD1,many,TRBV28,TRBJ1-4,15,CASSQAGQNNEKLFF,TGTGCCAGCAGCCAGGCGGGACAGAATAATGAAAAACTGTTTTTT
-,few,TRBV19,TRBJ1-5,18,CASSRFGQTRYSNQPQHF,TGTGCCAGTAGTAGATTCGGACAGACCAGGTATAGCAATCAGCCCCAGCATTTT
-,many,TRBV2,TRBJ1-2,14,CASSELAQNYGYTF,TGTGCCAGCAGTGAATTGGCACAAAACTATGGCTACACCTTC
-,few,TRBV10-3,TRBJ1-2,14,CAISVQVGNYGYTF,TGTGCCATCAGTGTACAGGTTGGGAACTATGGCTACACCTTC
TRBD1,many,TRBV12-3/TRBV12-4,TRBJ2-7,15,CASTIGQGASYEQYF,TGTGCCAGTACCATCGGGCAGGGGGCTTCCTACGAGCAGTACTTC
TRBD1,many,TRBV20-1,TRBJ2-5,15,CSARGGQGAGETQYF,TGCAGTGCTAGAGGGGGACAGGGGGCCGGAGAGACCCAGTACTTC
-,many,TRBV2,TRBJ2-7,14,CASSESAPTYEQYF,TGTGCCAGCAGTGAATCGGCACCTACCTACGAGCAGTACTTC
-,-,TRBV5-1,TRBJ2-5,15,CASSLLGTRQETQYF,TGCGCCAGCAGCTTGCTAGGGACCCGACAAGAGACCCAGTACTTC
-,many,TRBV5-1,TRBJ2-1,13,CASSFGIYNEQFF,TGCGCCAGCAGCTTCGGGATCTACAATGAGCAGTTCTTC
-,many,TRBV27,TRBJ1-2,17,CASSLDPNPRKSYGYTF,TGTGCCAGCAGTTTAGATCCCAATCCGCGAAAATCCTATGGCTACACCTTC
-,many,TRBV10-3,TRBJ2-3,14,CAISDRAGPDTQYF,TGTGCCATCAGTGACCGGGCAGGGCCAGATACGCAGTATTTT
-,many,TRBV7-8,TRBJ2-7,16,CASSLGGGKRFYEQYF,TGTGCCAGCAGCCTGGGAGGCGGGAAACGTTTCTACGAGCAGTACTTC
-,many,TRBV6-1,TRBJ2-2,15,CASRRDARFSGELFF,TGTGCCAGCAGAAGGGACGCCCGTTTCTCCGGGGAGCTGTTTTTT
-,many,TRBV12-5,TRBJ1-1,13,CASGLQANTEAFF,TGTGCTAGTGGCTTGCAGGCGAACACTGAAGCTTTCTTT
-,many,TRBV7-9,TRBJ2-3,14,CASSLAVLTDTQYF,TGTGCCAGCAGCTTAGCAGTTTTGACGGATACGCAGTATTTT
TRBD1,-,TRBV10-3,TRBJ1-1,14,CAVAAGGSNTEAFF,TGTGCCGTCGCGGCAGGGGGTTCGAACACTGAAGCTTTCTTT
-,many,TRBV7-8,TRBJ1-1,15,CASSPRQVGVTEAFF,TGTGCCAGCAGCCCCCGACAGGTCGGGGTGACTGAAGCTTTCTTT
-,few,TRBV3-1,TRBJ1-1,18,CASSQLMVRGLRNTEAFF,TGTGCCAGCAGCCAACTTATGGTCAGGGGCCTAAGGAACACTGAAGCTTTCTTT
TRBD2,-,TRBV5-8,TRBJ2-1,20,CASSWGLAGGIRADYNEQFF,TGTGCCAGCAGCTGGGGGCTAGCGGGGGGGATCCGTGCGGACTACAATGAGCAGTTCTTC
-,few,TRBV7-8,TRBJ2-3,14,CASSPMAGKDTQYF,TGTGCCAGCAGCCCAATGGCGGGGAAAGATACGCAGTATTTT
-,many,TRBV6-1,TRBJ1-5,16,CATESGTYNLNQPQHF,TGTGCCACCGAAAGCGGGACTTATAACTTAAATCAGCCCCAGCATTTT
TRBD2,many,TRBV12-3/TRBV12-4,TRBJ2-1,16,CASSPIAGGPGNEQFF,TGTGCCAGCAGTCCTATAGCGGGGGGGCCGGGTAATGAGCAGTTCTTC
TRBD2,-,TRBV6-5,TRBJ2-1,16,CASSLTSGSWLNEQFF,TGTGCCAGCAGCTTGACTAGCGGGAGTTGGTTGAATGAGCAGTTCTTC
-,many,TRBV5-1,TRBJ1-1,14,CASSLGPSNTEAFF,TGCGCCAGCAGCTTGGGGCCGTCGAACACTGAAGCTTTCTTT
-,many,TRBV11-2,TRBJ2-2,15,CASSLVWVGAGELFF,TGTGCCAGCAGCTTAGTTTGGGTCGGGGCCGGGGAGCTGTTTTTT
-,many,TRBV11-2,TRBJ1-2,13,CASSTDSYYGYTF,TGTGCCAGCAGCACAGACAGCTACTATGGCTACACCTTC
-,many,TRBV9,TRBJ1-2,19,CASSEDPARPLAVSYGYTF,TGTGCCAGCAGCGAGGACCCAGCGCGACCTTTGGCTGTCTCCTATGGCTACACCTTC
TRBD1,many,TRBV11-3,TRBJ2-1,16,CASSSRTGGSYNEQFF,TGTGCCAGCAGCTCCCGGACAGGGGGCTCCTACAATGAGCAGTTCTTC
TRBD1,many,TRBV5-4,TRBJ1-1,15,CASRPARQGYTEAFF,TGTGCCAGCAGGCCGGCTCGACAGGGTTACACTGAAGCTTTCTTT
-,many,TRBV12-3/TRBV12-4,TRBJ1-1,11,CASRLLTEAFF,TGTGCCAGCAGACTACTGACTGAAGCTTTCTTT
-,many,TRBV5-5,TRBJ2-7,14,CASSLEWGSYEQYF,TGTGCCAGCAGCTTGGAGTGGGGCTCCTACGAGCAGTACTTC
TRBD2,many,TRBV5-4,TRBJ2-2,16,CASSPGLAGVFRELFF,TGTGCCAGCAGCCCCGGACTAGCGGGGGTCTTCCGGGAGCTGTTTTTT
-,many,TRBV7-2,TRBJ1-6,14,CASSPGLHNSPLHF,TGTGCCAGCAGCCCGGGACTGCACAATTCACCCCTCCACTTT
TRBD1,many,TRBV28,TRBJ2-7,13,CASSPGQGNEQYF,TGTGCCAGCAGCCCGGGACAGGGTAACGAGCAGTACTTC
TRBD1,few,TRBV7-9,TRBJ2-1,17,CASSSNYEGGADNEQFF,TGTGCCAGCAGCTCTAATTATGAAGGGGGCGCCGACAATGAGCAGTTCTTC
-,few,TRBV11-2,TRBJ2-7,12,CASSTNWPEQYF,TGTGCCAGCAGCACCAACTGGCCCGAGCAGTACTTC
-,many,TRBV20-1,TRBJ2-7,14,CSARDIAGPYEQYF,TGCAGTGCTAGAGATATAGCAGGGCCCTACGAGCAGTACTTC